Listed here is a single TCR beta chain. Its antigen is unknown. Documented time point: persistent/refractory GD, antithyroid drugs over 5 years with positive TRAb. Researchers made the TCR library from RNA that was extracted from PBMCs. An endocrinology department in Xi'an, China, supplied the patients. To make TCR beta libraries, researchers used iRepertoire HTBI primers and Arm-PCR of CDR3 regions. MiXCR, run by TCRdb on the multiplex PCR reads, gives a single entry per CDR3 protein. The sample consists of about 470,000 distinct CDR3 sequences, more than 20% of them appearing once. CDR1 and CDR2 from the germline V gene are SEHNR and FQNEAQ (reference sequence). The V and J ends lost 4 bases and 0 bases, in that order; junction bases with no gene match: 8. This CDR3 spans 16 amino acids. This sample is part of a study of regulatory T cells in long-lasting Graves disease. General study results and limits: Shared public clonotypes totalled 2,741 in persistent patients, compared with roughly 970 in new patients.

This TCR was sampled from a female donor with Graves disease. The sample here was peripheral blood mononuclear cells (PBMCs), taken when the disease was refractory, from a patient treated with antithyroid drugs. The V gene is TRBV7-9, the J gene TRBJ2-7; 8 nucleotides align to TRBD2. CDR3 sequence (DNA): TGTGCCAGCAGCTCCTCTAGCGGGCGGAGCTCCTACGAGCAGTACTTC. Translation: CASSSSSGRSSYEQYF.